Presented here are 17 T cell receptor beta chains from one specimen sequenced in a study of Ad26.COV2.S vaccination and SARS-CoV-2 variants. Only in-frame clones appear in the TCRdb table, and some are missing; sequencing was by immunoSEQ multiplex PCR. Of hundreds of thousands of clones detected, 85% to 90% appear once; the ten largest clones hold about 2.5%. Treatment indicated: some 20 received Ad26.COV2.S at low or high dose, single or two shots; several received placebo; per-sample allocation not given. Sampling happened 63 days after the first vaccine or placebo injection. The material sequenced was peripheral blood, taken in a trial of Ad26.COV2.S vaccine versus placebo. These receptors all stem from a person aged 18-65 years who received the Ad26.COV2.S COVID-19 vaccine or a placebo.

The gene calls are TRBV30 and TRBJ1-3, with TRBD1 identical over 8 bases. Per the germline V gene, CDR1 is GTSNPN and CDR2 is SVGIG (reference sequence). CDR3 length: 14 amino acids. J was trimmed by 6 bases and V by 3 bases; bases with no gene match: 7. CDR3 nucleotides: TGTGCCTGGAGAAAACAGGGGGACGCAAACACCATATATTTT. Translated: CAWRKQGDANTIYF.

The chain carries TRBV9 and TRBJ2-5, with D maybe TRBD2 (6 bases). Trimming took off 2 bases at V and 7 bases at J, with 15 bases between the two ends. Per the germline V gene, CDR1 is SGDLS and CDR2 is YYNGEE. This CDR3 spans 14 amino acids. CDR3 loop: CASSVTLGGGTQYF. CDR3 DNA sequence: TGTGCCAGCAGCGTGACACTCGGGGGAGGGACCCAGTACTTC.

This clone appeared a single time. The gene calls are TRBV25-1 and TRBJ2-7; D may match TRBD1 or TRBD2 (5 bases each). Trimming shortened V by 2 bases and J by 4 bases, and 18 bases separated the two germline ends. The CDR3 length is 16 residues. CDR1 is MGHDK, CDR2 SYGVNS, per germline. This chain's CDR3 is CASSEIGAIGEYEQYF. The DNA of the CDR3 is TGTGCCAGCAGTGAAATAGGGGCTATTGGGGAGTACGAGCAGTACTTC.

Of note for this clone: The identical CDR3 is also encoded by other nucleotide sequences in the sample. This sequence joins TRBV19 and TRBJ1-5; no definite D call. CDR3 length: 13 residues. Trimming took off 3 bases at V and 2 bases at J, with 5 bases between the two ends. Germline values: CDR1 LNHDA, CDR2 SQIVND (reference sequence). CDR3: CASSILRNQPQHF. CDR3 DNA: TGTGCCAGTAGTATTTTGCGCAATCAGCCCCAGCATTTT.

The J gene is TRBJ2-3, the V gene TRBV16, with D possibly matching TRBD1 (6 bases). Germline assignment: CDR1 KGHSY and CDR2 FQNENV. This CDR3 contains 17 residues. V gave up 4 bases and J gave up 0 bases, with 17 bases separating them. The CDR3 DNA follows: TGTGCCAGCAGCCCCATCCCCCGGGACACTAGCACAGATACGCAGTATTTT. Its protein is CASSPIPRDTSTDTQYF.

The CDR3 coding sequence is TGTGCCAGCAGCTTAGGACAGGGCGGGGGAACTGAAGCTTTCTTT. Its translation: CASSLGQGGGTEAFF. This chain joins TRBV11-3 and TRBJ1-1, with 7 positions matching TRBD1. Losses at the gene ends were 1 base for V and 5 bases for J; bases not matched to a gene: 7. The CDR3 sequence is 15 residues long. Per the germline V gene, CDR1 is SGHNT and CDR2 is YENEEA.

The chain links TRBV28 to TRBJ1-5; 8 bases are shared with TRBD1. The CDR3 loop spans 15 amino acids. CDR1 MDHEN and CDR2 SYDVKM come from the germline V gene. V lost 3 bases to trimming and J lost 3 bases; unmatched junction nucleotides: 4. In DNA, the CDR3 is TGTGCCAGCAGTTTCGGGGACAGGACCAATCAGCCCCAGCATTTT. Protein sequence: CASSFGDRTNQPQHF.

This chain links TRBV27 with TRBJ1-6; tentative D call: TRBD1 (5 bases). Germline CDR1 is MNHEY and CDR2 is SMNVEV (reference sequence). The CDR3 consists of 17 residues. With 2 bases removed from V and 4 bases from J, the gap between germline ends came to 15 bases. DNA of the CDR3: TGTGCCAGCAGTTTACTGGCCGGGACGGAATATAATTCACCCCTCCACTTT. Translated, it gives CASSLLAGTEYNSPLHF.

The J gene is TRBJ1-4, the V gene TRBV6-2 or TRBV6-3; no clear D gene. The CDR3 has 15 amino acids. CDR1 is MNHEY and CDR2 is SVGEGT in the germline V gene. V lost 4 bases and J lost 3, with 12 bases in between. CDR3 sequence: CASSSPRGSNEKLFF. Here the CDR3 DNA reads TGTGCCAGCAGTTCCCCCCGGGGATCTAATGAAAAACTGTTTTTT.

The chain recombines TRBV4-1 with TRBJ1-5; D not certain. The germline CDR1 and CDR2 sequences are MGHRA and YSYEKL. CDR3 length equals 15 residues. V shed 1 base and J shed 1 base, with 8 bases lying between them. The CDR3 sequence is CASSQVVGSNQPQHF. The CDR3 DNA reads TGCGCCAGCAGCCAAGTGGTGGGGAGCAATCAGCCCCAGCATTTT.

V is TRBV5-1 and J is TRBJ1-2, with a tentative D call TRBD1 (6 bases). V was shortened by 5 bases and J by 8 bases, with 16 bases between the two germline ends. This CDR3 is 13 amino acids long. Germline-derived CDR1 and CDR2 are SGHRS and YFSETQ. CDR3 region: CASSLSGVFGYTF. CDR3 nucleotide sequence: TGCGCCAGCAGTTTATCAGGGGTTTTCGGCTACACCTTC.

The genes are TRBV11-2 and TRBJ1-1; a weak D match, TRBD1 (5 bases). CDR1 and CDR2 (germline): SGHAT, FQNNGV. With 1 base removed from V and 6 bases from J, the gap between germline ends came to 9 bases. The CDR3 consists of 13 residues. The CDR3 loop reads CASSLVRGSEAFF. DNA of the CDR3: TGTGCCAGCAGCTTAGTCCGGGGGTCTGAAGCTTTCTTT.

The chain combines TRBV7-9 with TRBJ2-7; D unresolved. Trimming took off 5 bases at V and 0 bases at J, with 8 bases between the two ends. The CDR3 totals 13 residues. Germline V lookup: CDR1 SEHNR, CDR2 FQNEAQ (reference sequence). The CDR3 nucleotides are TGTGCCAGCAGCCCACCTAGCTCCTACGAGCAGTACTTC. This codes for CASSPPSSYEQYF.

The chain is built from TRBV7-2 and TRBJ2-7; no clear D gene. The V gene's germline CDR1 is SGHTA and CDR2 FQGNSA. The CDR3 length is 13 residues. V shed 1 base and J shed 5 bases, with 9 bases lying between them. Written as DNA, the CDR3 is TGTGCCAGCAGCTTAGGCCCCCTAAACGAGCAGTACTTC. It yields the protein CASSLGPLNEQYF.

The CDR3 sequence is CASSTRGDTEAFF. The CDR3 DNA sequence: TGCGCCAGCAGCACCCGAGGGGACACTGAAGCTTTCTTT. The chain uses TRBV5-1 and TRBJ1-1; D may be TRBD1 (5 bases). CDR1 SGHRS and CDR2 YFSETQ come from the germline V gene. V gave up 4 bases and J gave up 3 bases, with 10 bases separating them. The CDR3 has 13 amino acids.

The CDR3 spells CASSLRQGTYEQYV. CDR3 DNA: TGTGCCAGCAGCCTCCGACAGGGGACCTACGAGCAGTACGTC. The genes are TRBV7-2 and TRBJ2-7; 8 nucleotides align to TRBD1. This CDR3 region has 14 residues. Germline trimming cut 5 bases from V and 2 bases from J; bases unmatched to any gene: 5. Germline V lookup: CDR1 SGHTA, CDR2 FQGNSA.

This chain joins TRBV6-5 and TRBJ1-3, with a possible D match to TRBD1 (6 bases). Deletions cut 4 bases from V and 5 bases from J, with 15 bases between. The CDR3 loop spans 15 amino acids. The germline CDR1 and CDR2 sequences are MNHEY and SVGAGI. CDR3 amino acids: CASSFLKGGRNTIYF. DNA of the CDR3: TGTGCCAGCAGTTTCTTAAAGGGGGGGAGAAACACCATATATTTT.